This T cell receptor (beta chain) was sequenced for a study of blood T cell repertoires in COVID-19. Background on the study: There were acute and convalescent COVID-19 samples, and they came from the United States, Italy and Spain. T cells, B-cell-depleted T cells, or PBMCs supplied cDNA or gDNA.

The authors' processing: Estimates of nucleated cell counts were drawn from the amplification of reference gene primers. Produced via immunoSEQ multiplex PCR; TCRdb's table is partial and in-frame only. Clone size and V and J calls were adopted from that table, with D and trimming inferred from the DNA. The sample includes under 500,000 clones, 75% to 90% seen only once; the top ten take more than 4%. Germline V gives CDR1 MRHNA, CDR2 SNTAGT. This CDR3 region has 14 residues. V was pared by 3 bases and J by 6 bases, with 3 bases of the junction left unmatched. This clone has more than one count but fewer than ten.

The sequence came from a woman in her thirties with acute or convalescent COVID-19. This chain connects TRBV6-4 to TRBJ2-3, with TRBD2 identical over 10 bases. Sequenced input: peripheral blood. CDR3 region: CASSELAGSDTQYF. In DNA form, the CDR3 reads TGTGCCAGCAGTGAACTAGCGGGGTCCGATACGCAGTATTTT.